The clone carrying this T cell receptor beta chain was observed many times. The sample is drawn from a study of low-dose radiotherapy and immunotherapy resistance in tumors. Study-wide context: Dosing for Cohort 2 consisted of 1 Gy per fraction every two weeks, reaching a total of 13 Gy over 26 weeks.

TRAV- and TRBV-specific primers were used for first-strand cDNA, which covered alpha and beta chains. The authors amplified TCRs for 20 to 25 PCR cycles with a constant-region primer and a V-primer adapter. Each CDR3 protein is one row after TCRdb ran MiXCR on the reads. The sample shows about 84,000 distinct CDR3 sequences, around 17% of them seen only once. Time point of the sample: after trial treatment. Treatment: LDRT plus nivolumab, ipilimumab, low-dose cyclophosphamide and aspirin (RACIN trial). Germline V gives CDR1 SQVTM, CDR2 ANQGSEA. The CDR3 runs 11 residues. Trimming pared 4 bases from V and 7 bases from J, leaving 8 bases between.

Sequencing was performed on PBMCs, taken after low-dose radiotherapy plus immunotherapy. The chain is built from TRBV29-1 and TRBJ1-3; D is unresolved. This clonotype originated in a male donor with prostate cancer. In nucleotides, the CDR3 is TGCAGCGTTGGAGTTGGTAACACCATATATTTT. This sequence encodes CSVGVGNTIYF.